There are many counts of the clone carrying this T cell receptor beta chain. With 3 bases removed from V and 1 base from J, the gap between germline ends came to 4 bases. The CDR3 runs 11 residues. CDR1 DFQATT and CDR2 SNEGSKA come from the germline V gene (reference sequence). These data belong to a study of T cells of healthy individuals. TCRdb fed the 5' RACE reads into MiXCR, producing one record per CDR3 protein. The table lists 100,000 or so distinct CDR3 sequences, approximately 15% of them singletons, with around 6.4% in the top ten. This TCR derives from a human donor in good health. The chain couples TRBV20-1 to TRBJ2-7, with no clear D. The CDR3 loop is CSARGSYEQYF. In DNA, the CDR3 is TGCAGTGCTAGGGGGTCCTACGAGCAGTACTTC.